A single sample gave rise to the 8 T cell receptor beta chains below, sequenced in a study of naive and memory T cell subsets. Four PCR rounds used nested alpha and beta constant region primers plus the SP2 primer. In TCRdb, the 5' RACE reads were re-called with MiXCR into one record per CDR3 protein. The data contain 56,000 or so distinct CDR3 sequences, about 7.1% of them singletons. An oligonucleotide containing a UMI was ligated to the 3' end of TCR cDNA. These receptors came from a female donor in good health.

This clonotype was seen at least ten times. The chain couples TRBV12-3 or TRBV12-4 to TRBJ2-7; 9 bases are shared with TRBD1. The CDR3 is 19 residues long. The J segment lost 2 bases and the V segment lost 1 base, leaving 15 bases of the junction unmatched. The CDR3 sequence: CASSLVGFFRDRAAYEQYF. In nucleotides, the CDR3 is TGTGCCAGCAGTTTAGTTGGATTTTTCCGGGACAGGGCAGCCTACGAGCAGTACTTC.

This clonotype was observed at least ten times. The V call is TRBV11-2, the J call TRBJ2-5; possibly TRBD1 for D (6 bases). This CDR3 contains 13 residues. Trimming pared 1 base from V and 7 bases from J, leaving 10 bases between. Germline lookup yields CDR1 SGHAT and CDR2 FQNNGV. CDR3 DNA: TGTGCCAGCAGCTTAGTGGGGGCGGTGACCCAGTACTTC. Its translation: CASSLVGAVTQYF.

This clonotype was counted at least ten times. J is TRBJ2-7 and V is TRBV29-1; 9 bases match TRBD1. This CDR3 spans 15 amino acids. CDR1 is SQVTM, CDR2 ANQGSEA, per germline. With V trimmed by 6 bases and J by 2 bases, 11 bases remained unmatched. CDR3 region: CSVKTGTGSTYEQYF. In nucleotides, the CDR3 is TGCAGCGTGAAGACCGGGACAGGGTCCACCTACGAGCAGTACTTC.

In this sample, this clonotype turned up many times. DNA for the CDR3: TGTGCCAGCAGTTACCTTGTGAACACTGAAGCTTTCTTT. Encoded protein: CASSYLVNTEAFF. The chain joins TRBV6-6 to TRBJ1-1; D uncertain. Germline loops: CDR1 MNHNY, CDR2 SVGAGI (reference sequence). This CDR3 spans 13 amino acids. V gave up 2 bases and J gave up 0 bases, with 4 bases separating them.

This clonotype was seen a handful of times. The CDR3 nucleotides read TGTGCCAGCAGCTTGTCCCCCCTAGCGGGGAGATCAGATGAGCAGTTCTTC. Its translation is CASSLSPLAGRSDEQFF. The rearrangement uses TRBV7-8 and TRBJ2-1, with 9 nucleotides matching TRBD2. The CDR3 extends over 17 amino acids. The trim removed 3 bases at V and 8 bases at J, leaving 14 bases unmatched. Germline V CDR1 and CDR2: SGHVS, FQNEAQ. Variable domain in full (rest from reference TRBV7-8 and TRBJ2-1): GAGVSQSPRYKVAKRGQDVALRCDPISGHVSLFWYQQALGQGPEFLTYFQNEAQLDKSGLPSDRFFAERPEGSVSTLKIQRTQQEDSAVYLCASSLSPLAGRSDEQFFGPGTRLTVL.

This CDR3 reads CASSLLAGYTGELFF. Written as DNA, the CDR3 is TGTGCCAGCAGTTTATTGGCAGGGTACACCGGGGAGCTGTTTTTT. This rearrangement joins TRBV28 to TRBJ2-2, with a weak D call TRBD1 (5 bases). Germline V CDR1 and CDR2: MDHEN, SYDVKM. CDR3 length: 15 residues. Trimming took 1 base from V and 3 from J, leaving 9 bases between them.

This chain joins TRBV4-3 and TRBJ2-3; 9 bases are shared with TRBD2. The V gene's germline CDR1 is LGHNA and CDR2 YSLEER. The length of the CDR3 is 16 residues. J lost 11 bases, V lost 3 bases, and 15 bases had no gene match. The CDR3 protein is CASSQSGLAGITKQYF. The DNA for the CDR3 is TGCGCCAGCAGCCAGAGCGGGCTAGCGGGGATTACAAAGCAGTATTTT.

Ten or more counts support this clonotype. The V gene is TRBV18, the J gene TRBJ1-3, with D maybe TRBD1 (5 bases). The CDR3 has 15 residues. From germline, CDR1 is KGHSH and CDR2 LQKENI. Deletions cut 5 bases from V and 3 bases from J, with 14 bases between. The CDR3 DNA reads TGTGCCAGCTCAAAACGAGGGGATCGTGGAAACACCATATATTTT. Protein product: CASSKRGDRGNTIYF.